This T cell receptor (beta chain) was sequenced for a study of cytomegalovirus exposure and HLA in healthy donors. In the PCR, 60 Vbeta and 13 Jbeta primers were used. The data were produced by immunoSEQ multiplex PCR, yet TCRdb's version contains in-frame clones alone and is incomplete. This table holds 170,000 or so clones, 65% to 85% found once. As concerns this clone: One end of the junction fails to match germline, which may point to a read error.

This sequence originates from a woman aged 50 to 60 in good health and CMV-seropositive. The material sequenced was PBMCs.

Here the CDR3 DNA reads TGCGCCAGCCCCAAGCCTGCCTTC. It translates to CASPKPAF. The chain carries TRBV10-1 and TRBJ1-2, with D unresolved. In germline, CDR1 is WNHNN, CDR2 SYGVQD (reference sequence). The CDR3 consists of 8 residues.